Listed below are T cell receptor beta chains from one sample, sequenced in a study of T cells in localized non-small cell lung cancer. TCRdb's table, derived via immunoSEQ multiplex PCR, lists solely in-frame clones and lacks some. The sample has approximately 10,000 clones; around nine tenths are singletons. The sequencing here drew on peripheral blood, taken before any cancer treatment. All receptors come from a female donor at least 60 years old with stage II squamous cell lung carcinoma. CDR3s include the opening cysteine and the closing phenylalanine or tryptophan. The order of the fields is D gene, J gene, CDR3 length, clone size, V gene, CDR3 protein, CDR3 DNA. The D gene is left open where the match is weak. For some rows the clone size is stated as once, few or many, or as a class when expanded; others skip it.

>.|TRBJ1-6|14|.|TRBV5-6
CASSLERDNSPLHF
TGTGCCAGCAGCTTGGAAAGGGATAATTCACCCCTCCACTTT
>.|TRBJ2-2|14|.|TRBV27
CASRPSAPAGELFF
TGTGCCAGCCGGCCTAGCGCCCCGGCCGGGGAGCTGTTTTTT
>.|TRBJ1-3|13|once|TRBV28
CASSPPALNTIYF
TGTGCCAGCAGTCCCCCCGCCCTAAACACCATATATTTT
>TRBD1|TRBJ2-7|14|.|TRBV5-1
CASSEDRALPEQHF
TGCGCCAGCAGCGAGGACAGGGCCCTCCCCGAGCAGCACTTC
>.|TRBJ2-7|17|.|TRBV4-1
CASSLVVGGFLSYEQYF
TGCGCCAGCAGCCTCGTCGTGGGAGGTTTCCTTTCCTACGAGCAGTACTTC
>.|TRBJ2-3|14|.|TRBV19
CASSMGASTDTQYF
TGTGCCAGTAGTATGGGGGCTAGCACAGATACGCAGTATTTT
>TRBD2|TRBJ2-7|18|.|TRBV11-3
CASSPSTPGGLARHEQYF
TGTGCCAGCAGCCCCAGTACTCCGGGCGGACTAGCGAGGCACGAGCAGTACTTC
>.|TRBJ2-3|13|.|TRBV5-1
CASSFPGEDTQYF
TGCGCCAGCAGCTTCCCAGGCGAGGATACGCAGTATTTT
>.|TRBJ2-3|12|.|TRBV25-1
CASSEIWGTQYF
TGTGCCAGCAGTGAAATATGGGGTACGCAGTATTTT
>.|TRBJ2-5|13|.|TRBV7-7
CASSLRLGETQYF
TGTGCCAGCAGCCTAAGACTAGGGGAGACCCAGTACTTC
>TRBD2|TRBJ2-7|16|.|TRBV4-1
CASSPTPLAGSYEQYF
TGCGCCAGCAGCCCAACCCCACTAGCGGGATCCTACGAGCAGTACTTC
>.|TRBJ1-2|12|.|TRBV19
CASSIEYYGYTF
TGTGCCAGTAGTATCGAGTACTATGGCTACACCTTC
>TRBD2|TRBJ2-1|19|.|TRBV7-9
CASSLASSGRDSSYNEQFF
TGTGCCAGCAGCTTAGCTTCTAGCGGGAGGGATAGCTCCTACAATGAGCAGTTCTTC
>.|TRBJ1-1|14|.|TRBV6-5
CASSYQSKNTEAFF
TGTGCCAGCAGTTACCAATCTAAGAACACTGAAGCTTTCTTT
>.|TRBJ1-2|12|.|TRBV4-1
CASSHERFGYTF
TGCGCCAGCAGCCACGAGCGGTTTGGCTACACCTTC
>.|TRBJ1-1|16|.|TRBV7-8
CASSLLASLMNTEAFF
TGTGCCAGCAGCTTGCTGGCCAGCCTCATGAACACTGAAGCTTTCTTT
>.|TRBJ2-1|16|.|TRBV7-7
CASSLMTASSYNEQFF
TGTGCCAGCAGCTTAATGACAGCCAGCTCCTACAATGAGCAGTTCTTC
>.|TRBJ2-3|16|.|TRBV6-6
CASSYSWGQKADTQYF
TGTGCCAGCAGTTACTCCTGGGGGCAGAAGGCAGATACGCAGTATTTT
>.|TRBJ1-2|15|.|TRBV15
CATSRGWDDNYGYTF
TGTGCCACCAGCAGAGGATGGGACGATAACTATGGCTACACCTTC
>TRBD1|TRBJ1-6|15|few|TRBV5-1
CASSLGPTGNSPLHF
TGCGCCAGCAGCTTGGGGCCGACAGGGAATTCACCCCTCCACTTT
>TRBD1|TRBJ1-2|13|.|TRBV6-5
CASSTGQADGYTF
TGTGCCAGCAGTACGGGACAGGCTGATGGCTACACCTTC
>.|TRBJ2-1|14|.|TRBV19
CASNTGISYNEQFF
TGTGCCAGCAACACAGGGATCTCCTACAATGAGCAGTTCTTC
>.|TRBJ1-1|12|.|TRBV5-4
CASSSDLNEAFF
TGTGCCAGCAGCTCTGATTTAAATGAAGCTTTCTTT
>.|TRBJ1-2|17|.|TRBV28
CASRVRWTRSSYYGYTF
TGTGCCAGCAGGGTTAGGTGGACACGCTCCTCTTACTATGGCTACACCTTC
>.|TRBJ1-2|15|.|TRBV6-1
CASSLGPLPNYGYTF
TGTGCCAGCAGTTTGGGACCGCTGCCCAACTATGGCTACACCTTC
>.|TRBJ2-4|16|.|TRBV7-2
CASSLGHRGGKNIQYF
TGTGCCAGCAGCTTAGGTCATCGGGGTGGCAAAAACATTCAGTACTTC
>TRBD1|TRBJ2-3|13|.|TRBV6-4
CASGTGGTDTQYF
TGTGCCAGCGGGACAGGGGGCACAGATACGCAGTATTTT
>.|TRBJ1-6|11|.|TRBV4-1
CASSYNSPLHF
TGCGCCAGCAGCTATAATTCACCCCTCCACTTT
>TRBD1|TRBJ1-4|14|.|TRBV5-1
CASSLGTGDEKLFF
TGCGCCAGCAGCCTTGGGACAGGGGACGAAAAACTGTTTTTT
>.|TRBJ2-3|13|once|TRBV2
CASEGSGTDTQYF
TGTGCCAGCGAAGGGTCGGGGACAGATACGCAGTATTTT
>.|TRBJ1-1|12|.|TRBV2
CASRGGNTEAFF
TGTGCCAGCAGGGGTGGCAACACTGAAGCTTTCTTT
>.|TRBJ2-5|13|.|TRBV7-9
CASSFWGEETQYF
TGTGCCAGCAGCTTTTGGGGGGAAGAGACCCAGTACTTC
>.|TRBJ2-5|14|.|TRBV5-1
CASSLGGTQETQYF
TGCGCCAGCAGCTTGGGCGGGACCCAAGAGACCCAGTACTTC
>TRBD1|TRBJ2-4|16|.|TRBV19
CASSIGTGGFKNIQYF
TGTGCCAGTAGTATCGGGACAGGGGGATTTAAAAACATTCAGTACTTC
>TRBD1|TRBJ1-1|13|.|TRBV2
CASSEQGGTEAFF
TGTGCCAGCAGTGAACAGGGGGGGACTGAAGCTTTCTTT
>.|TRBJ2-3|13|.|TRBV10-3
CAIGDGNTDTQYF
TGTGCCATCGGCGATGGAAACACAGATACGCAGTATTTT
>TRBD1|TRBJ2-2|16|.|TRBV10-1
CASSLSGQPNTGELFF
TGCGCCAGCAGCCTATCGGGACAGCCGAACACCGGGGAGCTGTTTTTT
>.|TRBJ1-1|14|.|TRBV19
CASSRGQMNTEAFF
TGTGCCAGTAGTAGGGGACAAATGAACACTGAAGCTTTCTTT
>TRBD1|TRBJ2-1|15|.|TRBV7-7
CASSSTGSSYNEQFF
TGTGCCAGCAGCTCGACAGGGAGCTCCTACAATGAGCAGTTCTTC
>TRBD2|TRBJ2-3|15|.|TRBV6-5
CASRGLAGGTDTQYF
TGTGCCAGCAGAGGACTAGCGGGGGGCACAGATACGCAGTATTTT
>.|TRBJ1-2|12|.|TRBV28
CAASRRGYGYTF
TGTGCCGCCTCCCGGCGAGGCTATGGCTACACCTTC
>.|TRBJ1-5|13|.|TRBV18
CASSRGSNQPQHF
TGTGCCAGCTCACGAGGGAGCAATCAGCCCCAGCATTTT
>TRBD2|TRBJ2-1|17|.|TRBV4-2
CASSQRVAGISYNEQFF
TGTGCCAGCAGCCAACGGGTAGCGGGGATCTCCTACAATGAGCAGTTCTTC
>TRBD1|TRBJ2-2|15|.|TRBV6-5
CASSSRDSIAGELFF
TGTGCCAGCAGTTCCCGGGACAGTATCGCCGGGGAGCTGTTTTTT